A single sample gave rise to the 13 T cell receptor beta chains below, sequenced in a study of blood T cell repertoires in COVID-19. Using immunoSEQ multiplex PCR, the repertoire was profiled, and TCRdb retains in-frame clones only, with some absent. The sample contains 180,000 or so clones, 89% of which appear only once. The sequencing sample was made of PBMCs or T cells enriched from blood (not recorded which). The receptor source for this set is a middle-aged woman with acute COVID-19.

The chain recombines TRBV7-9 with TRBJ2-1; TRBD2 matches at 11 bases. J gave up 6 bases and V 5 bases, and 6 bases lay outside the gene matches. Germline lookup yields CDR1 SEHNR and CDR2 FQNEAQ (reference sequence). The CDR3 loop spans 15 amino acids. The CDR3 DNA follows: TGTGCCAGCAGCCCTCTAGCGGGGGGACCCAATGAGCAGTTCTTC. Protein sequence: CASSPLAGGPNEQFF.

The chain uses TRBV7-2 and TRBJ1-2; possible D gene TRBD1, 6 bases. Trimming left V 3 bases short and J 0 bases short, with 20 bases between. The CDR3 runs to 18 residues. Germline V gene data show CDR1 as SGHTA and CDR2 as FQGNSA. CDR3 in DNA: TGTGCCAGCAGCTTTAAACTGGGGGGGGCAGCGGCTAACTATGGCTACACCTTC. It translates to CASSFKLGGAAANYGYTF.

The chain uses TRBV19 and TRBJ2-2; D is possibly TRBD2 (7 bases). From germline, CDR1 is LNHDA and CDR2 SQIVND (reference sequence). The CDR3 covers 16 residues. V shed 3 bases and J shed 0 bases, with 11 bases lying between them. The CDR3: CASSIGGAANTGELFF. The CDR3 nucleotides read TGTGCCAGTAGTATTGGGGGGGCCGCGAACACCGGGGAGCTGTTTTTT.

V usage is TRBV2 and J usage is TRBJ2-2; TRBD1 aligns across 9 bases. The germline V gene encodes CDR1 SNHLY and CDR2 FYNNEI. This CDR3 is 16 amino acids long. V shed 8 bases, J shed 4 bases, and the junction held 11 bases outside the gene matches. CDR3 loop: CASEKTQGARTGELFF. The CDR3 nucleotides read TGTGCCAGCGAAAAAACACAGGGGGCGCGCACCGGGGAGCTGTTTTTT.

V and J are TRBV6-5 and TRBJ1-3; a weak D match, TRBD1 (5 bases). The V end was cut by 7 bases, the J end by 2 bases, with 15 bases between. CDR3 size: 15 residues. Germline CDR1 is MNHEY and CDR2 is SVGAGI. The CDR3 is CASKAKTEPGNTIYF. The DNA of the CDR3 is TGTGCCAGCAAAGCCAAGACAGAGCCTGGAAACACCATATATTTT.

The CDR3 reads CASSLAEHNQPQHF. The CDR3 DNA follows: TGTGCCAGCAGCTTGGCCGAGCACAATCAGCCCCAGCATTTT. This chain uses TRBV5-5 with TRBJ1-5; unclear D gene. The CDR3 has 14 amino acids. Trimming took off 0 bases at V and 3 bases at J, with 7 bases between the two ends. Germline assignment: CDR1 SGHKS and CDR2 YYEKEE (reference sequence).

A few counts support this clone. The J gene is TRBJ1-2, the V gene TRBV5-6; 9 bases match TRBD1. The CDR3 loop spans 13 amino acids. The germline CDR1 and CDR2 sequences are SGHDT and YYEEEE. V shed 4 bases and J 8 bases; nucleotides not matched to a gene: 6. The CDR3 reads CASSLGQGPGYTF. In DNA, the CDR3 is TGTGCCAGCAGCCTAGGACAGGGGCCCGGCTACACCTTC.

The chain employs TRBV24-1 and TRBJ2-7, with 9 bases identical to TRBD1. Trimming cost V 5 bases and J 1 base; bases outside gene matches: 2. The CDR3 runs 14 residues. Germline CDR1 is KGHDR and CDR2 is SFDVKD. The CDR3: CATSAGTGSYEQYF. DNA for the CDR3: TGTGCCACCAGTGCCGGGACAGGGTCCTACGAGCAGTACTTC.

The chain combines TRBV25-1 with TRBJ2-7; TRBD2 agrees at 13 bases. The CDR3 is made up of 14 amino acids. Germline CDR1 MGHDK, CDR2 SYGVNS. Trimming cost V 8 bases and J 2 bases; bases outside gene matches: 3. In nucleotides, the CDR3 is TGTGCCAGCCGGACTAGCGGGGGAACCTACGAGCAGTACTTC. As protein: CASRTSGGTYEQYF.

The chain joins TRBV7-2 to TRBJ2-7, with 8 bases that match TRBD1. V shed 2 bases and J 2 bases; nucleotides not matched to a gene: 8. This CDR3 has 16 residues. Per germline, CDR1 SGHTA and CDR2 FQGNSA. The DNA for the CDR3 is TGTGCCAGCAGCTTATCGGTGGGACAGGCGGCCTACGAGCAGTACTTC. Translated, it gives CASSLSVGQAAYEQYF.

The V and J genes are TRBV4-2 and TRBJ1-1; 8 bases match TRBD1. The CDR3 length is 14 residues. The V segment lost 4 bases and the J segment 1 base; nucleotides outside the gene matches: 2. The V gene's germline CDR1 is LGHNA and CDR2 YNFKEQ. In DNA, the CDR3 is TGTGCCAGCAGCCGTGGACAGGGGAACACTGAAGCTTTCTTT. Protein sequence: CASSRGQGNTEAFF.

The chain uses TRBV5-1 and TRBJ1-1, with D maybe TRBD1 (5 bases). V lost 0 bases and J 6 bases, leaving 12 bases between the germline ends. Per the germline V gene, CDR1 is SGHRS and CDR2 is YFSETQ. The CDR3 consists of 14 residues. The CDR3 DNA reads as TGCGCCAGCAGCTTGGGTGGCAGGGCGGCTGAAGCTTTCTTT. This encodes CASSLGGRAAEAFF.

V and J are TRBV6-1 and TRBJ2-7; D gene ambiguous. The germline V gene has CDR1 MNHNS and CDR2 SASEGT. V was trimmed by 2 bases and J by 0 bases, leaving 11 bases between them. The length of the CDR3 is 15 residues. The CDR3 region is CASSERFTNSYEQYF. CDR3 bases: TGTGCCAGCAGTGAAAGGTTTACTAACTCCTACGAGCAGTACTTC.